This is a list of T cell receptor beta chains from one sample in a study of metastatic and nonmetastatic thyroid tumors. TCRdb ran MiXCR on the PCR reads. The sample has approximately 12,000 clones, roughly a quarter seen once. Sequencing was done on a sample of blood. Receptor source: a male donor with papillary thyroid cancer or a benign thyroid nodule (not recorded which). Some clones in this sample may be carry-over from other donors' samples. Each CDR3 is given with its conserved first and last residue. Fields, in order: V gene, J gene, clone size, D gene, CDR3 DNA, CDR3 protein. The D gene is left open where the match is weak. Clone size is stated in some rows and not others, as once, few, many or a class when expanded.

V: TRBV7-9; J: TRBJ2-7; size: -; D: -; DNA: TGTGCCAGCAGCGCGGGACAGACCTACGAGCAGTACTTC; CDR3: CASSAGQTYEQYF
V: TRBV5-8; J: TRBJ2-7; size: many; D: -; DNA: TGTGCCAGCAGCCTGCCCGGGGGGACAACGGGCGAGCAGTACTTC; CDR3: CASSLPGGTTGEQYF
V: TRBV18; J: TRBJ2-5; size: many; D: TRBD2; DNA: TGTGCCAGCTCACCACTGGCGGGAGGGCCCGGAGAGACCCAGTACTTC; CDR3: CASSPLAGGPGETQYF
V: TRBV6-1; J: TRBJ1-2; size: -; D: TRBD1; DNA: TGTGCCAGCAGTCGACAGGGAGGTCGCTATGGCTACACCTTC; CDR3: CASSRQGGRYGYTF
V: TRBV6-1; J: TRBJ2-2; size: few; D: TRBD2; DNA: TGTGCCAGCAGCGGGGGGGGGACGCTTACCGGGGAGCTGTTTTTT; CDR3: CASSGGGTLTGELFF
V: TRBV28; J: TRBJ1-5; size: few; D: -; DNA: TGTGCCAGCAGTTTATGGACCGGGGGCAGCAATCAGCCCCAGCATTTT; CDR3: CASSLWTGGSNQPQHF
V: TRBV20-1; J: TRBJ2-2; size: once; D: -; DNA: TGCAGTGCTAGACTTCCCGTTGGGGGGAGTACCGGGGAGCTGTTTTTT; CDR3: CSARLPVGGSTGELFF
V: TRBV27; J: TRBJ2-1; size: few; D: TRBD2; DNA: TGTGCCAGCAGGTCGGGGGGCTACAATGAGCAGTTCTTC; CDR3: CASRSGGYNEQFF
V: TRBV20-1; J: TRBJ2-7; size: -; D: TRBD1; DNA: TGCAGTGCTAAGGACAGGGCGGGGTGGTACGAGCAGTACTTC; CDR3: CSAKDRAGWYEQYF
V: TRBV11-2; J: TRBJ2-7; size: -; D: -; DNA: TGTGCCAGCAGCTTAGTCATGGGTGACTTATACGAGCAGTACTTC; CDR3: CASSLVMGDLYEQYF
V: TRBV18; J: TRBJ1-5; size: few; D: -; DNA: TGTGCCAGCTCCCCGGGCCAGAATCAGCCCCAGCATTTT; CDR3: CASSPGQNQPQHF
V: TRBV24-1; J: TRBJ2-5; size: few; D: TRBD1; DNA: TGTGCCACCAGTGACCAGGGACAGGGCGGACAAGAGACCCAGTACTTC; CDR3: CATSDQGQGGQETQYF
V: TRBV28; J: TRBJ1-4; size: medium-sized; D: -; DNA: TGTGCCAGCAGTTTCAGAGGGGGGGATGAAAAACTGTTTTTT; CDR3: CASSFRGGDEKLFF
V: TRBV20-1; J: TRBJ2-7; size: medium-sized; D: -; DNA: TGCAGCCCTGACAGGTCCTACGAGCAGTACTTC; CDR3: CSPDRSYEQYF
V: TRBV6-4; J: TRBJ2-2; size: -; D: TRBD2; DNA: TGTGCCAGCAGTGGACTAGCGGGAGACACCGGGGAGCTGTTTTTT; CDR3: CASSGLAGDTGELFF
V: TRBV28; J: TRBJ2-2; size: few; D: TRBD2; DNA: TGTGCCAGCAGTCCAGGCGGGAGATGGGCCGGGGAGCTGTTTTTT; CDR3: CASSPGGRWAGELFF
V: TRBV6-1; J: TRBJ2-7; size: few; D: -; DNA: TGTGCCAGCGGACAGTACTACGAGCAGTACTTC; CDR3: CASGQYYEQYF
V: TRBV2; J: TRBJ1-1; size: few; D: -; DNA: TGTGCCAGCAGTTATGAGGTTACTGAAGCTTTCTTT; CDR3: CASSYEVTEAFF
V: TRBV6-2/TRBV6-3; J: TRBJ2-3; size: -; D: TRBD1; DNA: TGTGCCAGCAGCTGGGACAGGGCGGTAGATACGCAGTATTTT; CDR3: CASSWDRAVDTQYF
V: TRBV11-1; J: TRBJ2-5; size: -; D: -; DNA: TGTGCCAGCAGCGCAGGGTCCCAAGAGACCCAGTACTTC; CDR3: CASSAGSQETQYF
V: TRBV9; J: TRBJ2-6; size: many; D: TRBD1; DNA: TGTGCCAGCAGCCCTCGGGACAGGGCTGGGGCCAACGTCCTGACTTTC; CDR3: CASSPRDRAGANVLTF
V: TRBV12-3/TRBV12-4; J: TRBJ1-2; size: -; D: -; DNA: TGTGCCAGCAGTGAAGGCACCTATGGCTACCGGTTC; CDR3: CASSEGTYGYRF
V: TRBV20-1; J: TRBJ1-1; size: -; D: -; DNA: TGCAGGGCGGGAAACCTGAAAACTGAAGCTTTCTTT; CDR3: CRAGNLKTEAFF
V: TRBV10-3; J: TRBJ2-7; size: -; D: TRBD1; DNA: TGTGCCATCAGTGAGGGGACAGGGACGGAGCAGTACTTC; CDR3: CAISEGTGTEQYF
V: TRBV28; J: TRBJ2-7; size: -; D: TRBD2; DNA: TGTGCCAGCAGTACGACCCGACTAGCGGGCTACGAGCAGTACTTC; CDR3: CASSTTRLAGYEQYF
V: TRBV18; J: TRBJ2-3; size: many; D: TRBD1; DNA: TGTGCCAGCTCACTAGGGACAGGGAGAGCAGATACGCAGTATTTT; CDR3: CASSLGTGRADTQYF
V: TRBV6-2/TRBV6-3; J: TRBJ2-7; size: few; D: -; DNA: TGTGCCAGCAGACGCGAACAGGGCTACGAGCAGTACTTC; CDR3: CASRREQGYEQYF
V: TRBV9; J: TRBJ2-1; size: -; D: TRBD1; DNA: TGTGCCAGCAGCGTGACAGGGTTTGGCAATGAGCAGTTCTTC; CDR3: CASSVTGFGNEQFF
V: TRBV11-1; J: TRBJ2-2; size: once; D: -; DNA: TGTGCCAGCAGATCCCAGGTTTCCACCGGGGAGCTGTTTTTT; CDR3: CASRSQVSTGELFF
V: TRBV4-1; J: TRBJ2-7; size: -; D: TRBD2; DNA: TGCGCCAGCAGCCAAGGAGGGCTAGCGGGGCCGAGCTCCTACGAGCAGTACTTC; CDR3: CASSQGGLAGPSSYEQYF
V: TRBV6-5; J: TRBJ1-5; size: many; D: -; DNA: TGTGCCAGCAGTTATATAGTCGGTCAGCCCCAGCATTTT; CDR3: CASSYIVGQPQHF
V: TRBV6-1; J: TRBJ1-3; size: -; D: TRBD1; DNA: TGTGCCAGCAGACAGCTAACAGGGGGCTTTGGAAACACCATATATTTT; CDR3: CASRQLTGGFGNTIYF
V: TRBV12-3/TRBV12-4; J: TRBJ2-7; size: medium-sized; D: TRBD1; DNA: TGTGCCAGCAGTTTGCAGGGACAGGGCTACGAGCAGTACTTC; CDR3: CASSLQGQGYEQYF
V: TRBV24-1; J: TRBJ2-2; size: medium-sized; D: -; DNA: TGTGCCACCAGTGATCTCAGAGACACCGGGGAGCTGTTTTTT; CDR3: CATSDLRDTGELFF
V: TRBV9; J: TRBJ2-1; size: -; D: TRBD1; DNA: TGTGCCAGCAGCGTAGGGACAGGGGTCCACAATGAGCAGTTCTTC; CDR3: CASSVGTGVHNEQFF
V: TRBV19; J: TRBJ2-3; size: -; D: TRBD2; DNA: TGTGCCTCCTCTCCCGGCGGGAGGAGGGCAGATACGCAGTATTTT; CDR3: CASSPGGRRADTQYF
V: TRBV20-1; J: TRBJ2-2; size: -; D: TRBD2; DNA: TGCAGTGCTAGAGGACTAGCGGGAGCAGCTGCCGGGGAGCTGTTTTTT; CDR3: CSARGLAGAAAGELFF
V: TRBV18; J: TRBJ1-2; size: many; D: TRBD1; DNA: TGTGCCAGCTCACAGACAGGGTCTGGCTACACCTTC; CDR3: CASSQTGSGYTF
V: TRBV7-8; J: TRBJ2-7; size: -; D: TRBD2; DNA: TGTGCCAGCAGCTTATGGGTAGCGGGAGGGCCGTACGAGCAGTACTTC; CDR3: CASSLWVAGGPYEQYF
V: TRBV7-9; J: TRBJ2-1; size: -; D: -; DNA: TGTGCCAGCAGCTCATTAGGGAATGAGCAGTTCTTC; CDR3: CASSSLGNEQFF
V: TRBV6-1; J: TRBJ2-3; size: -; D: TRBD2; DNA: TGTGCCAGCAGTGGAGGGACTAGTGGAGCAGATACGCAGTATTTT; CDR3: CASSGGTSGADTQYF
V: TRBV2; J: TRBJ2-7; size: many; D: TRBD2; DNA: TGTGCCAGCAGTGGAACTAGCGGGAACTCCTACGAGCAGTACTTC; CDR3: CASSGTSGNSYEQYF
V: TRBV6-2/TRBV6-3; J: TRBJ2-2; size: -; D: -; DNA: TGTGCCAGCAGTTTGAAGGGATCCACCGGGGAGCTGTTTTTT; CDR3: CASSLKGSTGELFF
V: TRBV7-9; J: TRBJ2-2; size: once; D: -; DNA: TGTGCCAGCAGCTTATTGGGACCCGGGGGGGAGCTGTTTTTT; CDR3: CASSLLGPGGELFF
V: TRBV7-3; J: TRBJ2-2; size: -; D: -; DNA: TGTGCCAGCAGCTTAGTTAGGGGCGGACTTAACCCCGGGGAGCTGTTTTTT; CDR3: CASSLVRGGLNPGELFF
V: TRBV9; J: TRBJ2-1; size: -; D: TRBD2; DNA: TGTGCCAGCAGCGGCCGATGGGGCGGGGGGATCCACAATGAGCAGTTCTTC; CDR3: CASSGRWGGGIHNEQFF
V: TRBV11-3; J: TRBJ2-3; size: medium-sized; D: -; DNA: TGTGCCAGCAGCTCGCGGCTCACCGGGGCAGATACGCAGTATTTT; CDR3: CASSSRLTGADTQYF
V: TRBV7-2; J: TRBJ1-4; size: many; D: -; DNA: TGTGCCAGCAGCTTGGGGGGGGCGCCTGGAGAAAAACTGTTTTTT; CDR3: CASSLGGAPGEKLFF
V: TRBV24-1; J: TRBJ1-5; size: medium-sized; D: TRBD1; DNA: TGTGCCACCAGTGGAACCGGGACAGGGGGCGGTCTGGCGAATCAGCCCCAGCATTTT; CDR3: CATSGTGTGGGLANQPQHF
V: TRBV24-1; J: TRBJ2-1; size: -; D: -; DNA: TGTGCCACCAGTGATTTGCGTACTAGTTCTACTGAGCAGTTCTTC; CDR3: CATSDLRTSSTEQFF
V: TRBV28; J: TRBJ2-3; size: -; D: -; DNA: TGTGCCAGCAGTCGGAGGACAGATACGCAGTATTTT; CDR3: CASSRRTDTQYF
V: TRBV20-1; J: TRBJ2-2; size: -; D: TRBD1; DNA: TGCAGTGCTAGGTCTCGACAGGGGGCGGGCGGGGAGCTGTTTTTT; CDR3: CSARSRQGAGGELFF
V: TRBV25-1; J: TRBJ2-7; size: few; D: -; DNA: TGTGCCAGCAGTGCCCCGGGACCCCGAGAGTCGTACTTC; CDR3: CASSAPGPRESYF